A selection of T cell receptor beta chains follows, all from one sample in a study of blood T cell repertoires in COVID-19. Only in-frame clones appear in the TCRdb table, and some are missing; sequencing was by immunoSEQ multiplex PCR. The sample consists of 280,000 or so clones, approximately 86% of them appearing once. Sequencing was done on a sample of peripheral blood. Receptors originate from a woman aged 30 to 39 who had recovered from COVID-19. The CDR3 runs from the conserved cysteine through the conserved F or W. The listing skips clone size in some rows; elsewhere it reads once, few, many or a size class.

clone size	V gene	J gene	CDR3 protein
NA	TRBV25-1	TRBJ1-2	CASSDGGGGSYGYTF
once	TRBV5-1	TRBJ2-2	CASSDVGTTQGITGELFF
NA	TRBV5-1	TRBJ1-5	CASSEGTGNQPQHF
NA	TRBV5-1	TRBJ2-2	CASSLSQVTGELFF
once	TRBV5-1	TRBJ2-5	CASSPGTSPGETQYF
NA	TRBV6-5	TRBJ1-2	CATGTWNGYTF
NA	TRBV3-1/TRBV3-2	TRBJ2-3	CASSQGPNQGARDTQYF
once	TRBV5-8	TRBJ1-6	CASSPGVGVGSPLHF
NA	TRBV11-2	TRBJ1-1	CASSLDRWNTEAFF
NA	TRBV5-1	TRBJ2-5	CASSLTGDETQYF
NA	TRBV28	TRBJ2-3	CASSLRGLSDTQYF
NA	TRBV4-1	TRBJ2-1	CASSQDLRGGAFDEQFF
NA	TRBV5-6	TRBJ2-7	CASSLVRRGAENEQYF
few	TRBV5-4	TRBJ1-4	CASSDRQARNEKLFF
NA	TRBV15	TRBJ1-1	CATSSNPPGVWGRDTEAFF
NA	TRBV6-5	TRBJ2-7	CASSYLTGQGSYEQYF
NA	TRBV27	TRBJ2-2	CASSLVDSYTGELFF
NA	TRBV14	TRBJ1-1	CASSQLLNTEAFF
NA	TRBV19	TRBJ2-1	CASRPGLGNEQFF
NA	TRBV7-9	TRBJ1-3	CASSPRRGGGNTIYF
few	TRBV27	TRBJ2-2	CASSLLGPLRRRNTGELFF
NA	TRBV10-2	TRBJ2-7	CASSESAGGPYEQYF
NA	TRBV24-1	TRBJ2-5	CATSIAGRGQETQYF
NA	TRBV5-1	TRBJ1-4	CASSLGQGPREKLFF
NA	TRBV9	TRBJ2-2	CASSVATGENTGELFF
NA	TRBV6-6	TRBJ2-3	CASSRLAGPDTQYF
NA	TRBV24-1	TRBJ2-1	CATSDPGLAVYNEQFF
NA	TRBV10-3	TRBJ2-3	CAISRDRETDTQYF
NA	TRBV4-2	TRBJ1-4	CASSQNRRGEKLFF
few	TRBV7-7	TRBJ1-5	CASSVKPQHF
few	TRBV4-3	TRBJ2-1	CASSQDRGGFRNNEQFF